Below, 25 T cell receptor beta chains from the same sample are listed, as sequenced in a study of response to subunit inactivated influenza vaccine. MiXCR, applied by TCRdb to the RT-PCR reads, yields one record per CDR3 protein. The profile covers a few hundred thousand distinct CDR3 sequences, with 21% appearing a single time and approximately 10% taken by the ten largest. Source: PBMCs from blood, taken about 19 months after vaccination. Receptors originate from a man aged 45-69 years who received an inactivated influenza vaccine.

The sample holds one count of this clonotype. The chain carries TRBV12-3 or TRBV12-4 and TRBJ2-3, with 14 positions matching TRBD2. V dropped 6 bases and J dropped 4; count of bases not matched to a gene: 3. CDR3 length: 15 residues. CDR3 sequence reads: CASRRLAGGPDTQYF. For the CDR3, the DNA is TGTGCCAGCAGGAGACTAGCGGGAGGGCCAGATACGCAGTATTTT.

This chain joins TRBV4-2 and TRBJ1-2; D is ambiguous. The length of the CDR3 is 13 residues. CDR1 is LGHNA and CDR2 is YNFKEQ in the germline V gene. The ends were cut back, 1 base at V and 5 bases at J, with 8 bases in the middle. CDR3 coding DNA: TGTGCCAGCAGCCAAGCGCATGGATATGGCTACACCTTC. Encoded protein: CASSQAHGYGYTF.

V and J are TRBV28 and TRBJ2-6; D is unclear. Per the germline V gene, CDR1 is MDHEN and CDR2 is SYDVKM. V was cut by 2 bases and J by 4 bases, with 15 bases left in between. This CDR3 region has 17 residues. The chain's CDR3 is CASSLETLSPGANVLTF. In DNA, the CDR3 is TGTGCCAGCAGTTTAGAGACCCTCTCACCCGGGGCCAACGTCCTGACTTTC.

The chain couples TRBV5-1 to TRBJ1-1; maybe TRBD1 (6 bases). Trimming removed 4 bases from V and 1 base from J, with 14 bases in between. Per germline, CDR1 SGHRS and CDR2 YFSETQ. The CDR3 contains 15 residues. The CDR3 region has the DNA TGCGCCAGCAGCCTTTCAGGGGTGGGGAACACTGAAGCTTTCTTT. It encodes CASSLSGVGNTEAFF.

This chain joins TRBV15 and TRBJ2-2; 9 nucleotides match TRBD2. Germline V lookup: CDR1 LNHNV, CDR2 YYDKDF (reference sequence). The CDR3 loop spans 15 amino acids. The junction had 7 bases not matched to a gene; V was cut back by 5 bases and J by 6 bases. The CDR3 DNA reads TGTGCCACCAGCGGTAGCGGGAGTTTTCCCGGGGAGCTGTTTTTT. It yields the protein CATSGSGSFPGELFF.

The chain uses TRBV4-1 and TRBJ2-3; D call uncertain. The germline V and J ends were trimmed by 0 bases and 5 bases, with 6 bases remaining between them. CDR3 size: 13 residues. The V gene's germline CDR1 is MGHRA and CDR2 YSYEKL. The CDR3: CASSQDWRDTQYF. In nucleotides, the CDR3 is TGCGCCAGCAGCCAAGATTGGAGAGATACGCAGTATTTT.

As to this clonotype: With a much larger clone just one base away, this may be a read error. The rearrangement uses TRBV4-2 and TRBJ1-6; D not resolved. Per germline, CDR1 LGHNA and CDR2 YNFKEQ. CDR3 size: 13 residues. Here the CDR3 reads CASSQGWDSALHF. DNA for the CDR3: TGTGCCAGCAGCCAAGGGTGGGATTCAGCCCTCCACTTT.

The V and J genes are TRBV10-3 and TRBJ1-4; D perhaps matches TRBD1 (6 bases). Trimming took off 3 bases at V and 7 bases at J, with 15 bases between the two ends. This CDR3 is 15 amino acids long. CDR1 and CDR2 (germline): ENHRY, SYGVKD. The CDR3 DNA is TGTGCCATCAGTGATAATAGGGGGGACGGTGAAAAACTGTTTTTT. Translation gives CAISDNRGDGEKLFF.

This clonotype was seen a handful of times. V usage is TRBV4-3 and J usage is TRBJ1-3; 9 positions agree with TRBD1. The CDR3 length is 18 residues. V lost 4 bases, J lost 0 bases, and 10 bases stayed unmatched. Germline V gene data show CDR1 as LGHNA and CDR2 as YSLEER. CDR3 region: CASSPTGTGLTSGNTIYF. In DNA form, the CDR3 reads TGCGCCAGCAGCCCCACCGGGACAGGGCTAACCTCTGGAAACACCATATATTTT.

This clonotype was seen more than once but under ten times. This chain joins TRBV5-1 and TRBJ1-3, with a weak D call TRBD1 (5 bases). The V end lost 3 bases, the J end lost 0 bases, and 10 bases lay between the germline ends. This CDR3 region has 15 residues. CDR1 SGHRS and CDR2 YFSETQ come from the germline V gene. For the CDR3, the DNA is TGCGCCAGCAGCTGGGACGGAACCTCTGGAAACACCATATATTTT. Translating gives CASSWDGTSGNTIYF.

The chain links TRBV4-2 to TRBJ2-7; D not resolved. V was cut by 4 bases and J by 3 bases, with 16 bases left in between. Germline V lookup: CDR1 LGHNA, CDR2 YNFKEQ. This CDR3 has 15 amino acids. CDR3 sequence: CASSPVASLGYEQYF. The CDR3 bases are TGTGCCAGCAGCCCTGTGGCGAGCCTCGGCTACGAGCAGTACTTC.

The chain uses TRBV28 and TRBJ2-4, with 8 positions matching TRBD1. The V and J ends lost 6 bases and 0 bases, in that order; junction bases with no gene match: 7. Germline lookup yields CDR1 MDHEN and CDR2 SYDVKM. The CDR3 totals 16 residues. The CDR3 sequence is CASRVRQGTAKNIQYF. CDR3 DNA: TGTGCCAGCAGGGTTAGACAGGGGACAGCCAAAAACATTCAGTACTTC. The entire variable domain, with the rest obtained from reference TRBV28 and TRBJ2-4, is as follows: DVKVTQSSRYLVKRTGEKVFLECVQDMDHENMFWYRQDPGLGLRLIYFSYDVKMKEKGDIPEGYSVSREKKERFSLILESASTNQTSMYLCASRVRQGTAKNIQYFGAGTRLSVL.

This clonotype has just a few counts. The chain is built from TRBV5-8 and TRBJ1-1; maybe TRBD1 (6 bases). This CDR3 comprises 13 residues. Germline CDR1 is SGHTS and CDR2 is YDEGEE. The V end was cut by 5 bases, the J end by 4 bases, with 12 bases between. CDR3 in DNA: TGTGCCAGCAGTCACAGGGTCGGCACTGAAGCTTTCTTT. It codes for CASSHRVGTEAFF.

This clonotype was detected ten times or more. The chain joins TRBV11-3 to TRBJ1-1; D not resolved. Germline CDR1 is SGHNT and CDR2 is YENEEA. The CDR3 is made up of 13 amino acids. V gave up 4 bases and J gave up 1 base, with 7 bases separating them. The chain's CDR3 is CASSSRRNTEAFF. The CDR3 DNA sequence: TGTGCCAGCAGCTCCCGGAGGAACACTGAAGCTTTCTTT.

The chain employs TRBV19 and TRBJ2-1, with a weak D call TRBD1 (6 bases). The CDR3 runs to 19 residues. Trimming removed 6 bases from V and 0 bases from J, with 24 bases in between. Germline CDR1 reads LNHDA; CDR2 reads SQIVND (reference sequence). CDR3 residues: CASRIAMMATGSSYNEQFF. In DNA, the CDR3 is TGTGCCAGTAGAATCGCGATGATGGCTACAGGGAGCTCCTACAATGAGCAGTTCTTC. Full variable domain (outside the CDR3, taken from reference TRBV19 and TRBJ2-1): DGGITQSPKYLFRKEGQNVTLSCEQNLNHDAMYWYRQDPGQGLRLIYYSQIVNDFQKGDIAEGYSVSREKKESFPLTVTSAQKNPTAFYLCASRIAMMATGSSYNEQFFGPGTRLTVL.

The table lists this clonotype with a few counts. The chain employs TRBV11-2 and TRBJ1-1; 7 positions match TRBD1. This CDR3 comprises 13 residues. V lost 0 bases and J lost 11; bases outside the gene matches: 6. Germline values: CDR1 SGHAT, CDR2 FQNNGV. DNA for the CDR3: TGTGCCAGCAGCTTAGAAGGGGGCTCCGGCGCTTTCTTT. As protein: CASSLEGGSGAFF.

This clonotype was counted ten times or more. This chain joins TRBV12-3 or TRBV12-4 and TRBJ1-1; D unresolved. V shed 8 bases and J shed 0 bases, with 13 bases lying between them. The CDR3 loop spans 14 amino acids. The CDR3 protein is CASGYGVMNTEAFF. The CDR3, as DNA: TGTGCCAGCGGTTACGGGGTTATGAACACTGAAGCTTTCTTT.

The rearrangement uses TRBV6-1 and TRBJ1-3; D is possibly TRBD1 (5 bases). Germline V lookup: CDR1 MNHNS, CDR2 SASEGT. Trimming removed 6 bases at V and 0 bases at J, with 9 bases between. The CDR3 length is 14 residues. CDR3 region: CASRRQSSGNTIYF. The CDR3 nucleotides are TGTGCCAGCAGACGACAGAGCTCTGGAAACACCATATATTTT.

This clonotype came up a few times. The chain employs TRBV7-8 and TRBJ2-7; no firm D call. Looked up from germline, CDR1 is SGHVS and CDR2 is FQNEAQ. CDR3 length: 12 amino acids. Trimming stripped 5 bases from V and 7 bases from J, with 12 bases between. This chain's CDR3 is CASSRPLMEQYF. The DNA of the CDR3 is TGTGCCAGCAGCCGTCCTCTCATGGAGCAGTACTTC.

This clonotype has just a few counts. The V call is TRBV27, the J call TRBJ1-2; D perhaps matches TRBD1 (5 bases). There are 14 residues in the CDR3. The germline V gene encodes CDR1 MNHEY and CDR2 SMNVEV (reference sequence). The V end was cut by 1 base, the J end by 2 bases, with 8 bases between. The CDR3 loop reads CASSLFPGNYGYTF. The CDR3 DNA sequence: TGTGCCAGCAGTTTATTTCCAGGGAACTATGGCTACACCTTC.

The chain couples TRBV28 to TRBJ1-5; no clear D gene. Per the germline V gene, CDR1 is MDHEN and CDR2 is SYDVKM. CDR3 length: 15 residues. V dropped 3 bases and J dropped 5 bases, with 14 bases sitting between them. The CDR3 here is CASSLSRTRDQPQHF. The CDR3 DNA sequence: TGTGCCAGCAGTTTGTCCCGGACCCGCGATCAGCCCCAGCATTTT.

A few counts support this clonotype. This rearrangement joins TRBV4-3 to TRBJ2-1; the match to TRBD2 covers 8 bases. With 3 bases clipped from V and 5 bases from J, the junction kept 6 bases outside the gene matches. CDR1 is LGHNA, CDR2 YSLEER, per germline. The CDR3 loop spans 15 amino acids. CDR3 sequence (DNA): TGCGCCAGCAGCCAGGGACTAGGACCTGACAATGAGCAGTTCTTC. This translates into CASSQGLGPDNEQFF.

With regard to this clonotype: The CDR3 end shows no conserved phenylalanine or tryptophan, and so a read error is likely. The chain employs TRBV2 and TRBJ2-3; TRBD2 might be the D (6 bases). V was pared by 4 bases and J by 1 base, with 12 bases between. Germline assignment: CDR1 SNHLY and CDR2 FYNNEI. This CDR3 has 15 residues. CDR3 bases: TGTGCCAGCAGTGTGACGGGGGTGGGCACAGATACGCAGTATTAT. Translated, it gives CASSVTGVGTDTQYY.

This chain uses TRBV27 with TRBJ1-2; D gene ambiguous. This CDR3 is built from 13 residues. Germline V gene sequence: CDR1 MNHEY, CDR2 SMNVEV (reference sequence). Trimming cost V 7 bases and J 9 bases, with 18 bases left between them. CDR3 region: CASNGFSGRCYTF. The DNA for the CDR3 is TGTGCCAGCAACGGATTCTCGGGCAGATGCTACACCTTC.

The V call is TRBV29-1, the J call TRBJ2-7, with 8 bases identical to TRBD1. There are 13 residues in the CDR3. Unmatched junction bases numbered 8, after V lost 4 bases and J lost 6 bases. Per germline, CDR1 SQVTM and CDR2 ANQGSEA. CDR3 nucleotide sequence: TGCAGCGTTGGGACCGGACAGGGTGGCGAGCAGTACTTC. It encodes CSVGTGQGGEQYF.